Listed below are T cell receptor beta chains from one sample, sequenced in a study of graft-versus-host responses after intestinal transplantation. The antigens these receptors bind are not known. Data came from immunoSEQ multiplex PCR; TCRdb stores just in-frame clones and leaves some out. The sample lists about 73,000 clones, around 91% seen once, with less than 5% in the top ten. This material consisted of unstimulated CD8+ T cells sorted from spleen or lymph node cells, taken before transplant. All receptors come from a human donor who was the organ donor for an intestinal transplant. Both conserved end residues are trimmed from each CDR3. Each record gives: J gene, clone size, V gene, CDR3 protein. Some rows have no size entry. The others give once, few or many, or a class for an expanded clone.

TRBJ1-2	few	TRBV4-3	ASSQDGQGDYGYT
TRBJ2-2	once	TRBV4-1	ASSQRQGGTGELF
TRBJ2-5	once	TRBV4-1	ASSQGLHGPRGTQY
TRBJ2-3	.	TRBV11-2	ASSYSGAKDTQY
TRBJ1-1	.	TRBV7-8	ASSERQGRNTEAF
TRBJ1-5	.	TRBV6-1	ASGSWTRRSQPQH
TRBJ2-1	few	TRBV28	ATGQGFDEQF
TRBJ2-1	once	TRBV7-9	ASSLSDYNNEQF
TRBJ1-2	.	TRBV29-1	SVDWTGSGYT
TRBJ2-3	.	TRBV27	ASGARGISTFSTDTQY
TRBJ2-1	.	TRBV28	ASSTSLSSGGHLYNEQF
TRBJ1-2	.	TRBV7-9	ASSMSVGQDGYT
TRBJ1-4	.	TRBV25-1	ASSLSNEKLF
TRBJ1-5	.	TRBV4-1	ASSRQAITDYSNQPQH
TRBJ2-1	.	TRBV28	ASSLFRIRDEQF
TRBJ2-2	.	TRBV30	AWSRDRDTGELF
TRBJ2-2	once	TRBV28	ASRQNAGTGDTGELF
TRBJ2-5	.	TRBV2	ASRDRTGGWGETQY
TRBJ1-6	few	TRBV19	ASGAGLPLH
TRBJ2-2	.	TRBV12-5	ASGLAPDRVNTGELF
TRBJ2-6	.	TRBV7-9	ASSLFASGGNSGANVLT
TRBJ1-1	.	TRBV29-1	SVSPGTDIEAF
TRBJ2-1	.	TRBV6-5	ASSYSLTSGGERF
TRBJ2-2	.	TRBV6-4	ASSAEGEGSGELF
TRBJ2-1	.	TRBV7-6	ASSLHGGASPNEQF
TRBJ1-6	.	TRBV7-8	ASSLEAAVDSPLH
TRBJ1-2	.	TRBV5-8	ASSFDRGWGYGYT
TRBJ1-1	.	TRBV18	ASSPGTAHLTAF
TRBJ2-2	.	TRBV13	ASSLQGTTGELF